This T cell receptor beta chain was recovered during a study of low-dose radiotherapy and immunotherapy resistance in tumors. Background on the study: Doses delivered to Cohort 2 were 1 Gy per fraction every two weeks, amounting to 13 Gy over 26 weeks.

The V gene lost 2 bases and the J gene lost 0 bases, with 5 bases spanning the gap. CDR3 size: 12 residues. Looked up from germline, CDR1 is SQVTM and CDR2 is ANQGSEA. This clonotype came up many times. The authors amplified TCRs for 20 PCR cycles with a constant-region primer and a V-primer adapter. TCRdb re-called the reads through MiXCR, storing one row per CDR3 protein. The table records tens of thousands of distinct CDR3 sequences, roughly 33% of them present only once. Time point reported: after trial treatment. The treatment is: LDRT plus nivolumab, ipilimumab, low-dose cyclophosphamide and aspirin (RACIN trial). Advanced solid tumors lacking tumor-infiltrating lymphocytes were present in eligible patients.

This clonotype was obtained from a male donor with rectosigmoid adenocarcinoma. V is TRBV29-1 and J is TRBJ2-7; no definite D call. The material sequenced was PBMCs, taken after low-dose radiotherapy plus immunotherapy. CDR3 in amino acids: CSVELDSYEQYF. In nucleotides, the CDR3 is TGCAGCGTTGAATTGGACTCCTACGAGCAGTACTTC.